The 2 T cell receptor beta chains below all came from one sample that was sequenced in a study of cytomegalovirus exposure and HLA in healthy donors. The PCR had 60 Vbeta and 13 Jbeta primers. Profiled with immunoSEQ multiplex PCR; TCRdb holds only in-frame clones, not every one. The sample includes around 74,000 clones. Input material: PBMCs. Source of these receptors: a man in his forties or fifties in good health and CMV-seropositive.

J is TRBJ1-3 and V is TRBV6-5, with D unclear. Trimming removed 2 bases at V and 10 bases at J, with 12 bases between. CDR1 is MNHEY and CDR2 is SVGAGI in the germline V gene. The CDR3 is 13 residues long. The CDR3 DNA is TGTGCCAGCAGTTACCGACTAGGGCGGACCATATATTTT. Its translation is CASSYRLGRTIYF.

The gene calls are TRBV27 and TRBJ2-2, with D maybe TRBD2 (7 bases). V lost 7 bases, J lost 7 bases, and 22 bases lay in between. The length of the CDR3 is 16 residues. Germline CDR1 and CDR2: MNHEY and SMNVEV (reference sequence). The CDR3 sequence: CASTQRLAGAYGELFF. The CDR3 coding sequence is TGTGCCAGCACCCAAAGGTTGGCGGGGGCATACGGGGAGCTGTTTTTT.